The clone carrying this TCR beta chain was seen once. This sample is part of a study of OX40 agonist ivuxolimab in advanced cancers. Sequencing used immunoSEQ multiplex PCR; TCRdb keeps in-frame clones, though not all of them. Here the sample spans approximately 82,000 clones, 85% to 90% being singletons. The CDR3 totals 13 residues. V shed 8 bases and J 4 bases; nucleotides not matched to a gene: 2. Germline CDR1 SNHLY, CDR2 FYNNEI. Specimen: CD4+ or CD8+ T cells sorted from blood, collected in a trial of the OX40 agonist ivuxolimab. The chain carries TRBV2 and TRBJ2-2; 9 bases are shared with TRBD2. This receptor was identified in an adult with an advanced solid tumor such as melanoma, head and neck, liver or kidney cancer. CDR3 in DNA: TGTGCCAGCGCGGGGGGGCCCACCGGGGAGCTGTTTTTT. This translates into CASAGGPTGELFF.